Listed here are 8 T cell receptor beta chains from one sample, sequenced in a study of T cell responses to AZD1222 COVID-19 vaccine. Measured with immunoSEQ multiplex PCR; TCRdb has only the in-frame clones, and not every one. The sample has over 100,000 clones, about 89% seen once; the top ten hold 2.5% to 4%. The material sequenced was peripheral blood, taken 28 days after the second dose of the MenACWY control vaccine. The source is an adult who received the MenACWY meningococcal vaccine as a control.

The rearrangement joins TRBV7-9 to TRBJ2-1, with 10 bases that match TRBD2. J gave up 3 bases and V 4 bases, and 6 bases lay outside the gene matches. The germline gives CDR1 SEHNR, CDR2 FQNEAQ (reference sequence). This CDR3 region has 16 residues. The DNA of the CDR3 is TGTGCCAGCAGCTCTCAGCGGGGGGGCCGCTACAATGAGCAGTTCTTC. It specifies CASSSQRGGRYNEQFF.

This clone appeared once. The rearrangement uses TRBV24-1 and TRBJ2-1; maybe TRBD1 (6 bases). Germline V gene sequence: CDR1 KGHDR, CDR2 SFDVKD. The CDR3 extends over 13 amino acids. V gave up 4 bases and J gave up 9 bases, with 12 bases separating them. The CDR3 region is CATSEPGATEQFF. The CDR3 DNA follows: TGTGCCACCAGTGAGCCAGGGGCTACTGAGCAGTTCTTC.

The CDR3 is CASSFRVNYGYTF. The CDR3 DNA reads as TGTGCCAGCAGTTTCAGGGTAAACTATGGCTACACCTTC. The gene calls are TRBV12-3 or TRBV12-4 and TRBJ1-2, with D perhaps TRBD1 (5 bases). Between the trimmed V and J ends, which lost 3 bases and 2 bases, there was a span of 7 bases. This CDR3 region has 13 residues.

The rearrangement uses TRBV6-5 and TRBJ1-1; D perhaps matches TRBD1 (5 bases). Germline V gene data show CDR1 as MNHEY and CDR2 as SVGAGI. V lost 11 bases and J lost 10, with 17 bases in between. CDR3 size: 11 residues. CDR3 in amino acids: CAAQGGGGAFF. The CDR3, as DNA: TGTGCCGCCCAGGGAGGCGGAGGAGCTTTCTTT.

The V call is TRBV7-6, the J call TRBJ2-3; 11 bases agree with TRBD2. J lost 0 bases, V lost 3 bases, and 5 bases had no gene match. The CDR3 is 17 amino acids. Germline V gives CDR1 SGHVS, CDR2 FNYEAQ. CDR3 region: CASSLVGTSGSTDTQYF. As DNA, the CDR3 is TGTGCCAGCAGCTTGGTTGGGACTAGCGGAAGCACAGATACGCAGTATTTT.

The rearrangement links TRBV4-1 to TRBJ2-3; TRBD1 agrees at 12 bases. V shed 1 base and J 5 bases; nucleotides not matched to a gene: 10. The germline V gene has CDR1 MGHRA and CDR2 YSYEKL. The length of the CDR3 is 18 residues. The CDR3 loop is CASSQVMMGQGAGDTQYF. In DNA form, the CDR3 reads TGCGCCAGCAGCCAAGTTATGATGGGACAGGGGGCAGGAGATACGCAGTATTTT.

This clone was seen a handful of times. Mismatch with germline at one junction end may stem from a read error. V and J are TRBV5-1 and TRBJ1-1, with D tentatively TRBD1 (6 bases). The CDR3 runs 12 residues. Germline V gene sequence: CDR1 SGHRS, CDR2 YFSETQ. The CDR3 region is CASTLGAGEAFF. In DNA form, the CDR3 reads TGCGCCAGCACCTTGGGGGCAGGGGAAGCTTTCTTT. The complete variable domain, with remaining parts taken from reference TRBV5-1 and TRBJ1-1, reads KAGVTQTPRYLIKTRGQQVTLSCSPISGHRSVSWYQQTPGQGLQFLFEYFSETQRNKGNFPGRFSGRQFSNSRSEMNVSTLELGDSALYLCASTLGAGEAFFGQGTRLTVV.

CDR3 in amino acids: CASSHRGLNYEQYF. The CDR3 DNA reads as TGTGCCAGCAGCCATAGGGGCCTGAACTACGAGCAGTACTTC. This rearrangement joins TRBV3-1 (or the pseudogene TRBV3-2) to TRBJ2-7; D perhaps matches TRBD1 (5 bases). V gave up 3 bases and J gave up 3 bases, with 12 bases separating them. Per germline, CDR1 LGHDT and CDR2 YNNKEL (reference sequence). The CDR3 runs to 14 residues.